The 3 T cell receptor beta chains given below trace back to one sample, sequenced in a study of T cell changes during pregnancy in multiple sclerosis. Repertoires were generated with immunoSEQ multiplex PCR, while TCRdb's copy carries only in-frame clones and drops some. The sample shows 75,000 to 100,000 clones, roughly 91% of them seen only once. This sample comprised peripheral blood, obtained after pregnancy. The origin of the receptors is a female donor in good health, enrolled as a control in a pregnancy study.

V usage is TRBV6-5 and J usage is TRBJ1-2; D possibly corresponds to TRBD1 (5 bases). Germline V lookup: CDR1 MNHEY, CDR2 SVGAGI. Trimming left V 7 bases short and J 4 bases short, with 13 bases between. The CDR3 runs 13 residues. CDR3 sequence reads: CASIGRGGYGYTF. In DNA, the CDR3 is TGTGCCAGCATCGGACGCGGGGGCTATGGCTACACCTTC.

The rearrangement links TRBV19 to TRBJ2-7, with 11 bases fitting TRBD1. Germline V gene data show CDR1 as LNHDA and CDR2 as SQIVND (reference sequence). V shed 5 bases and J 6 bases; nucleotides not matched to a gene: 6. This CDR3 contains 14 residues. The CDR3 here is CASSPRTGGAEQYF. The CDR3 coding sequence is TGTGCCAGTAGTCCTAGGACAGGGGGCGCCGAGCAGTACTTC.

The chain employs TRBV11-3 and TRBJ2-7, with 9 positions matching TRBD1. With V trimmed by 5 bases and J by 5 bases, 7 bases remained unmatched. The CDR3 loop spans 14 amino acids. CDR1 is SGHNT and CDR2 is YENEEA in the germline V gene. The CDR3 region has the DNA TGTGCCAGCAGCGAATCGGGACAGGGCCACGAGCAGTACTTC. Protein product: CASSESGQGHEQYF.